Each of the 32 T cell receptor beta chains below was sequenced from the same sample in a study of regulatory T cells in long-lasting Graves disease. Construction of TCR beta libraries relied on iRepertoire HTBI primers and on Arm-PCR targeting CDR3 regions. One entry per CDR3 protein results from TCRdb running MiXCR on the multiplex PCR reads. This table has roughly 500,000 distinct CDR3 sequences, approximately 12% appearing once. As for time point: newly diagnosed GD, antithyroid drugs for less than 3 months. RNA isolated from PBMCs was used to make the TCR library. The same data also contributed to another study, on T cells in Graves' hyperthyroidism and ophthalmopathy.

The material was peripheral blood mononuclear cells (PBMCs), obtained at new diagnosis, from a patient treated with antithyroid drugs. The receptors come from a man aged 25-40 years with Graves disease.

In this sample, this clonotype turned up many times. The chain combines TRBV10-3 with TRBJ2-1, with D perhaps matching TRBD2 (6 bases). The CDR3 is made up of 13 amino acids. Trimming pared 6 bases from V and 5 bases from J, leaving 11 bases between. Germline assignment: CDR1 ENHRY and CDR2 SYGVKD. CDR3 nucleotides: TGTGCCATCAGGACTAGTAGTGACAATGAGCAGTTCTTC. Protein: CAIRTSSDNEQFF.

Details on this clonotype: This may be a read error, as it is one base from a much larger clone. The chain recombines TRBV12-3 or TRBV12-4 with TRBJ2-2; D possibly corresponds to TRBD2 (5 bases). This CDR3 is built from 14 residues. CDR3 nucleotide sequence: TGTGCCAGCAGTCCCCATACGGGTGCCGGGGAGCTGTCTTTT. It encodes CASSPHTGAGELSF.

In this sample, this clonotype turned up many times. V is TRBV7-6 and J is TRBJ2-3; TRBD2 might be the D (5 bases). This CDR3 comprises 17 residues. The V gene lost 5 bases and the J gene lost 8 bases, with 26 bases spanning the gap. Germline CDR1 reads SGHVS; CDR2 reads FNYEAQ. CDR3 bases: TGTGCCAGCAGCCCACCCCCCCTAGCACCCAAATGGGGTACGCAGTATTTT. Its translation is CASSPPPLAPKWGTQYF.

This clonotype has ten or more counts. This rearrangement joins TRBV2 to TRBJ1-1, with D unclear. Germline V CDR1 and CDR2: SNHLY, FYNNEI. The V gene lost 8 bases and the J gene lost 4 bases, with 8 bases spanning the gap. The CDR3 runs to 11 residues. This CDR3 reads CASLRTTEAFF. CDR3 DNA sequence: TGTGCCAGCCTCCGCACCACTGAAGCTTTCTTT.

CDR3 sequence reads: CSATTGPWTEAFF. The DNA of the CDR3 is TGCAGTGCTACGACAGGCCCATGGACTGAAGCTTTCTTT. V is TRBV20-1 and J is TRBJ1-1, with D tentatively TRBD1 (6 bases). The CDR3 consists of 13 residues. Germline lookup yields CDR1 DFQATT and CDR2 SNEGSKA (reference sequence). Trimming removed 4 bases at V and 5 bases at J, with 14 bases between.

The table lists this clonotype with a few counts. The rearrangement uses TRBV7-9 and TRBJ2-1, with D perhaps being TRBD1 or TRBD2 (5 bases each). V was cut by 7 bases and J by 7 bases, with 8 bases left in between. Per the germline V gene, CDR1 is SEHNR and CDR2 is FQNEAQ (reference sequence). The CDR3 length is 11 residues. The chain's CDR3 is CASKEGNEQFF. The CDR3, as DNA: TGTGCCAGCAAAGAGGGGAATGAGCAGTTCTTC.

Remarks on this clonotype: This may arise from a read error, as a much more abundant clone is one base away. The rearrangement uses TRBV13 and TRBJ2-3, with D unclear. CDR3 length equals 11 residues. The germline gives CDR1 PRHDT, CDR2 FYEKMQ (reference sequence). The CDR3 DNA sequence: TGTGCCAGCAGCTTGGTGTCGGCGGCTCTCTTT. Its protein is CASSLVSAALF.

This clonotype was counted between two and nine times. The rearrangement uses TRBV5-6 and TRBJ2-1, with D possibly matching TRBD1 (6 bases). Trimming removed 0 bases at V and 4 bases at J, with 20 bases between. The germline V gene encodes CDR1 SGHDT and CDR2 YYEEEE. The CDR3 is made up of 18 amino acids. CDR3 loop: CASSLVRMGHPKYNEQFF. Written as DNA, the CDR3 is TGTGCCAGCAGCTTGGTTCGGATGGGACACCCTAAGTACAATGAGCAGTTCTTC.

This clonotype has at least ten counts. The J gene is TRBJ2-7, the V gene TRBV7-9; no reliable D call. V dropped 4 bases and J dropped 6 bases, with 13 bases sitting between them. This CDR3 is built from 13 residues. Germline CDR1 reads SEHNR; CDR2 reads FQNEAQ (reference sequence). CDR3 coding DNA: TGTGCCAGCAGCTCAGCCCCCACCCTCGAGCAGTACTTC. Translating gives CASSSAPTLEQYF.

Note on this clonotype: Just one base apart from a much larger clone, this may be a read error. The genes are TRBV20-1 and TRBJ1-1; D remains ambiguous. Germline loops: CDR1 DFQATT, CDR2 SNEGSKA (reference sequence). This CDR3 comprises 13 residues. The V gene lost 3 bases and the J gene lost 1 base, with 9 bases spanning the gap. CDR3: CSASAGRNTEAFF. Written as DNA, the CDR3 is TGCAGTGCTAGTGCCGGGCGGAACACTGAAGCTTTCTTT.

This clonotype was recorded many times. The chain carries TRBV11-2 and TRBJ1-3; D remains ambiguous. Trimming removed 1 base from V and 3 bases from J, with 4 bases in between. The CDR3 has 13 amino acids. Germline V gene lookup returns CDR1 SGHAT and CDR2 FQNNGV. CDR3 DNA sequence: TGTGCCAGCAGCTTAGGGGGTGGAAACACCATATATTTT. Its translation: CASSLGGGNTIYF.

This chain connects TRBV18 to TRBJ2-7; D ambiguous. CDR3 length: 16 amino acids. CDR1 and CDR2 from the germline V gene are KGHSH and LQKENI. Trimming left V 2 bases short and J 0 bases short, with 14 bases between. The DNA for the CDR3 is TGTGCCAGCTCACCAGGCTCGGCACTCGCCTCCTACGAGCAGTACTTC. As protein: CASSPGSALASYEQYF.

The rearrangement links TRBV7-2 to TRBJ1-1, with 9 bases fitting TRBD1. V lost 5 bases and J lost 7; bases outside the gene matches: 11. The CDR3 sequence is 15 residues long. Germline assignment: CDR1 SGHTA and CDR2 FQGNSA. CDR3 nucleotide sequence: TGTGCCAGCAGCCCCACCGGGACAGGGTCGAGTGAAGCTTTCTTT. Translating gives CASSPTGTGSSEAFF.

Many counts were recorded for this clonotype. This sequence joins TRBV11-2 and TRBJ2-2; the D is unclear. Deletions cut 10 bases from V and 3 bases from J, with 9 bases between. This CDR3 is 12 amino acids long. Germline V lookup: CDR1 SGHAT, CDR2 FQNNGV. CDR3 protein: CAKEGYTGELFF. The CDR3 DNA follows: TGTGCCAAGGAAGGGTACACCGGGGAGCTGTTTTTT.

The CDR3 DNA reads as TGCAGTGCTAGAGATAGGTCCGGGGATGAAAAACTGTTTTTT. This codes for CSARDRSGDEKLFF. This rearrangement joins TRBV20-1 to TRBJ1-4; D unclear. Between the trimmed V and J ends, which lost 0 bases and 6 bases, there was a span of 11 bases. The CDR3 contains 14 residues. The germline CDR1 and CDR2 sequences are DFQATT and SNEGSKA (reference sequence).

This clonotype was seen a handful of times. This chain connects TRBV18 to TRBJ2-3; D remains unclear. The CDR3 covers 12 residues. Trimming removed 6 bases from V and 6 bases from J, with 10 bases in between. Germline lookup yields CDR1 KGHSH and CDR2 LQKENI. The CDR3 protein is CASSKRADTQYF. CDR3 DNA: TGTGCCAGCTCTAAACGAGCGGATACGCAGTATTTT.

This clonotype came up many times. The CDR3 sequence is CSARTGRGSQSPLHF. The CDR3 DNA is TGCAGTGCTAGGACGGGCAGGGGGTCTCAGTCACCCCTCCACTTT. V is TRBV20-1 and J is TRBJ1-6, with 7 bases lining up with TRBD1. Germline CDR1 reads DFQATT; CDR2 reads SNEGSKA (reference sequence). CDR3 size: 15 residues. Unmatched junction bases numbered 12, after V lost 3 bases and J lost 10 bases.

This clonotype was found a few times. This chain links TRBV3-1 with TRBJ1-2; 7 nucleotides match TRBD1. CDR3 size: 14 residues. The V gene end was trimmed by 4 bases and the J gene end by 4 bases; junction bases not matched to a gene: 6. Germline CDR1 is LGHDT and CDR2 is YNNKEL (reference sequence). The CDR3 DNA reads as TGTGCCAGCAGCCCCTATGCAGGGGGCTATGGCTACACCTTC. Translated, it gives CASSPYAGGYGYTF.

This clonotype was recorded at least ten times. This chain's CDR3 is CASSRPGGYNEQFF. CDR3 coding DNA: TGTGCCAGCAGTCGACCAGGGGGGTACAATGAGCAGTTCTTC. The chain has TRBV12-3 or TRBV12-4 and TRBJ2-1; D possibly corresponds to TRBD1 (7 bases). V was shortened by 5 bases and J by 4 bases, with 12 bases between the two germline ends. The CDR3 contains 14 residues.

This clonotype was found many times. The DNA for the CDR3 is TGTGCCAGCAGTTTTGGATGGGGGAGGGAGCAGTTCTTC. It translates to CASSFGWGREQFF. This chain joins TRBV28 and TRBJ2-1; tentative D call: TRBD2 (6 bases). The V end was cut by 3 bases, the J end by 10 bases, with 13 bases between. CDR3 size: 13 residues. Germline-derived CDR1 and CDR2 are MDHEN and SYDVKM. The entire variable domain, with the rest obtained from reference TRBV28 and TRBJ2-1, is as follows: DVKVTQSSRYLVKRTGEKVFLECVQDMDHENMFWYRQDPGLGLRLIYFSYDVKMKEKGDIPEGYSVSREKKERFSLILESASTNQTSMYLCASSFGWGREQFFGPGTRLTVL.

This clonotype came up many times. J is TRBJ1-2 and V is TRBV6-1; 7 positions match TRBD1. CDR3 length equals 17 residues. Germline V gene lookup returns CDR1 MNHNS and CDR2 SASEGT. Trimming at V came to 0 bases and at J to 3 bases, leaving 10 bases not matched to a gene. CDR3 sequence: CASSEAGQGVSYYGYTF. In DNA, the CDR3 is TGTGCCAGCAGTGAAGCGGGGCAGGGGGTCTCTTACTATGGCTACACCTTC.

This clonotype occurred a few times. The genes are TRBV6-4 and TRBJ2-5, with a possible D match to TRBD2 (6 bases). The CDR3 loop spans 16 amino acids. The ends were cut back, 6 bases at V and 1 base at J, with 18 bases in the middle. CDR1 and CDR2 (germline): MRHNA, SNTAGT. The CDR3 protein is CASRGMGLLRQETQYF. CDR3 bases: TGTGCCAGCAGGGGGATGGGACTTCTGCGCCAAGAGACCCAGTACTTC.

Note on this clonotype: A read error is likely here: a far larger clone is one base away. The V call is TRBV9, the J call TRBJ2-3; D is possibly TRBD2 (6 bases). Trimming stripped 4 bases from V and 4 bases from J, with 10 bases between. Germline CDR1 SGDLS, CDR2 YYNGEE. This CDR3 has 13 amino acids. Written as DNA, the CDR3 is TGTGCCAGCAGCCCCGGGAGCCCAGATACGCAGTATTTT. Residues: CASSPGSPDTQYF.

This clonotype showed up many times. The chain combines TRBV12-3 or TRBV12-4 with TRBJ2-2, with 13 positions matching TRBD2. The CDR3 has 14 residues. J lost 5 bases, V lost 8 bases, and 2 bases had no gene match. The CDR3 spells CASELAGGTGELFF. As DNA, the CDR3 is TGTGCCAGCGAACTAGCGGGAGGGACCGGGGAGCTGTTTTTT.

This clonotype was seen at least ten times. The rearrangement joins TRBV29-1 to TRBJ2-3; no definite D call. CDR1 and CDR2 (germline): SQVTM, ANQGSEA. This CDR3 region has 13 residues. Trimming left V 4 bases short and J 0 bases short, with 8 bases between. CDR3 in DNA: TGCAGCGTTGGTGGGGTCAGCACAGATACGCAGTATTTT. Residues: CSVGGVSTDTQYF.

Regarding this clonotype: This likely came from a read error, as a far larger clone is one base away. The rearrangement links TRBV2 to TRBJ2-1; D unclear. The V gene lost 6 bases and the J gene lost 10 bases, with 19 bases spanning the gap. The CDR3 contains 14 residues. CDR1 and CDR2 (germline): SNHLY, FYNNEI. The CDR3 sequence is CASSSVEALYEQFF. As DNA, the CDR3 is TGTGCCAGCAGCTCGGTCGAGGCGTTATACGAGCAGTTCTTC.

The chain joins TRBV5-5 to TRBJ2-7, with D maybe TRBD2 (5 bases). The CDR3 is 14 residues long. Between the trimmed V and J ends, which lost 2 bases and 7 bases, there was a span of 16 bases. CDR1 is SGHKS and CDR2 is YYEKEE in the germline V gene (reference sequence). As DNA, the CDR3 is TGTGCCAGCAGCTTTGAGGGCGTCCTACGGGAGCAGTACTTC. It is translated as CASSFEGVLREQYF.

This clonotype was recorded a few times. The gene calls are TRBV14 and TRBJ2-3; 8 bases are shared with TRBD2. With V trimmed by 3 bases and J by 2 bases, 4 bases remained unmatched. CDR1 and CDR2 (germline): SGHDN, FVKESK. This CDR3 has 15 amino acids. CDR3 in DNA: TGTGCCAGCAGCCAGATACTAGCGGACACAGATACGCAGTATTTT. Protein product: CASSQILADTDTQYF.

In this sample, this clonotype turned up a few times. V and J are TRBV2 and TRBJ2-2; TRBD1 aligns across 7 bases. This CDR3 is 16 amino acids long. CDR1 SNHLY and CDR2 FYNNEI come from the germline V gene. J was trimmed by 4 bases and V by 7 bases; bases with no gene match: 12. The CDR3 loop is CASMIGRTGGTGELFF. As DNA, the CDR3 is TGTGCCAGCATGATCGGTAGGACAGGCGGCACCGGGGAGCTGTTTTTT.

This clonotype was picked up many times. This sequence joins TRBV20-1 and TRBJ1-1, with 10 bases lining up with TRBD1. V shed 5 bases, J shed 0 bases, and the junction held 12 bases outside the gene matches. The CDR3 runs to 17 residues. The V gene's germline CDR1 is DFQATT and CDR2 SNEGSKA (reference sequence). The CDR3 here is CSALNPGQGLMNTEAFF. The CDR3 nucleotides read TGCAGTGCTCTTAATCCGGGACAGGGGCTCATGAACACTGAAGCTTTCTTT.

The V call is TRBV11-2, the J call TRBJ2-6, with 10 bases aligning to TRBD1. CDR1 and CDR2 from the germline V gene are SGHAT and FQNNGV. The CDR3 is made up of 17 amino acids. The ends lost 1 base at V and 3 bases at J; junction bases unmatched: 3. CDR3: CASSLGQGARGANVLTF. CDR3 bases: TGTGCCAGCAGCTTAGGACAGGGGGCGCGTGGGGCCAACGTCCTGACTTTC.

This clonotype appeared many times. The chain carries TRBV12-3 or TRBV12-4 and TRBJ2-1; 8 bases map to TRBD2. Trimming removed 5 bases from V and 12 bases from J; junction bases left unmatched: 6. The CDR3 spans 12 residues. The CDR3: CASSRAGESQFF. The DNA for the CDR3 is TGTGCCAGCAGTCGAGCGGGAGAGTCGCAGTTCTTC.